In this sample, the clone carrying this T cell receptor (beta chain) turned up many times. What it recognizes is unknown. The source material, RNA transcripts, was used to amplify TCR beta CDR3 regions. TCR CDR3 underwent first-round RT-PCR with the HTBI primer set. TCRdb reanalysed the multiplex PCR reads using MiXCR and keeps one entry per CDR3 protein. The table includes 250,000 or so distinct CDR3 sequences, approximately 14% detected once. Trimming at V came to 4 bases and at J to 3 bases, leaving 8 bases not matched to a gene. The CDR3 has 15 residues. Germline V gene sequence: CDR1 MNHNS, CDR2 SASEGT. This sample was taken from a study of T cells in Graves' hyperthyroidism and ophthalmopathy. Study overall: Peripheral blood collection took place at initial diagnosis, before any treatment. Study conclusions and caveats: Using 13 V-J features, a model discriminated ophthalmopathy from stable hyperthyroidism.

Diagnoses were made from clinical symptoms, serum measures (thyroxine and TRAb), thyroid ultrasound and orbital computed tomography. The blood sample predates any ophthalmopathy symptoms, coming from first hyperthyroidism diagnosis. Sequencing input: blood. The chain employs TRBV6-1 and TRBJ2-7; 8 bases fit TRBD2. The TCR comes from a woman aged 45 to 65 with Graves' hyperthyroidism that later progressed to Graves' ophthalmopathy. DNA of the CDR3: TGTGCCAGCAGTGTTCCGGGACTAGGCGTCTACGAGCAGTACTTC. The encoded protein is CASSVPGLGVYEQYF.